The clone carrying this T cell receptor beta chain was counted a few times. What it recognizes is unknown. There are 12 residues in the CDR3. Germline lookup yields CDR1 LGHNA and CDR2 YSLEER. The V end lost 0 bases, the J end lost 12 bases, and 9 bases lay between the germline ends. The data were obtained in a study of cytomegalovirus exposure and HLA in healthy donors. Whole-study findings and limits: Most likely, a cluster of highly shared sequence variants arose as a sequencing artifact. A later analysis found most CMV-associated TCR beta chains apparently HLA-restricted. DRB1 showed the most TCR associations and HLA-C the fewest in a later analysis, as rates varied by HLA locus.

PCR used 60 Vbeta primers and 13 Jbeta primers. The data were produced by immunoSEQ multiplex PCR, yet TCRdb's version contains in-frame clones alone and is incomplete. The repertoire includes roughly 190,000 clones, around 83% of them detected once, and 0.9% to 1.2% sits in the top ten. The material sequenced was PBMCs. The receptor was derived from a woman aged 40 to 50 in good health and CMV-seronegative. The rearrangement uses TRBV4-3 and TRBJ2-1; D is unresolved. The CDR3 protein is CASSQDLRVQFF. The CDR3, as DNA: TGCGCCAGCAGCCAAGATTTACGGGTGCAGTTCTTC.